Each of the 18 T cell receptor beta chains below was sequenced from the same sample in a study of control samples from healthy donors and cancer patients. Profiled with immunoSEQ multiplex PCR; TCRdb holds only in-frame clones, not every one. The sample holds 75,000 to 100,000 clones; 88% are singletons and the top ten take over 12%. Sequences were obtained from blood. These receptors were collected from a man younger than 40 in good health.

V is TRBV6-5 and J is TRBJ2-2; D remains unclear. The CDR3 loop spans 13 amino acids. V was pared by 7 bases and J by 0 bases, with 6 bases between. Germline lookup yields CDR1 MNHEY and CDR2 SVGAGI. As DNA, the CDR3 is TGTGCCAGCACTCAGCCGAACACCGGGGAGCTGTTTTTT. It yields the protein CASTQPNTGELFF.

This clone was recorded once. The V gene is TRBV2, the J gene TRBJ2-1; TRBD2 matches at 12 bases. Trimming removed 8 bases from V and 12 bases from J; junction bases left unmatched: 8. This CDR3 region has 13 residues. CDR1 SNHLY and CDR2 FYNNEI come from the germline V gene. The DNA for the CDR3 is TGTGCCAGCCTAGCGGGAGGGCCTTGGAGGCAGTTCTTC. Translated: CASLAGGPWRQFF.

The rearrangement uses TRBV6-1 and TRBJ1-5; D remains unclear. The CDR3 runs to 15 residues. With 1 base removed from V and 0 bases from J, the gap between germline ends came to 7 bases. CDR1 is MNHNS and CDR2 is SASEGT in the germline V gene. The CDR3 is CASSEVFLSNQPQHF. DNA for the CDR3: TGTGCCAGCAGTGAAGTCTTTCTTAGCAATCAGCCCCAGCATTTT.

The chain joins TRBV11-1 to TRBJ1-5; D is ambiguous. The CDR3 length is 13 residues. The ends were cut back, 1 base at V and 7 bases at J, with 8 bases in the middle. In germline, CDR1 is SGHAT, CDR2 FQDESV (reference sequence). CDR3 amino acids: CASSLEGKQPQHF. The CDR3 nucleotides read TGTGCCAGCAGCTTAGAAGGTAAACAGCCCCAGCATTTT.

Concerning this clone: The same CDR3 is also encoded by other DNA sequences in this sample. V and J are TRBV3-1 (or the pseudogene TRBV3-2) and TRBJ2-7; no definite D call. Trimming stripped 3 bases from V and 3 bases from J, with 6 bases between. This CDR3 has 12 amino acids. Germline V gene sequence: CDR1 LGHDT, CDR2 YNNKEL (reference sequence). CDR3 bases: TGTGCCAGCAGCCAGGTTGGCTACGAGCAGTACTTC. Translating gives CASSQVGYEQYF.

This chain connects TRBV21-1 to TRBJ2-5; TRBD1 is the table's D call, not checked against the DNA. TRBV21-1 is a pseudogene segment. This CDR3 spans 17 amino acids. The CDR3 nucleotides are TGTGCCAGCAGCCGACGAGGGGCGACAGGGGGCGGTGAGACCCAGTACTTC. Translated, it gives CASSRRGATGGGETQYF.

The gene calls are TRBV6-7 and TRBJ1-4, with a weak D call TRBD1 (5 bases). TRBV6-7 is marked as an open reading frame, function uncertain. With 2 bases removed from V and 10 bases from J, the gap between germline ends came to 14 bases. The CDR3 contains 14 residues. CDR3 nucleotide sequence: TGTGCCAGCAGTTACAGGGCAGTTGGGGGAAAACTGTTTTTT. Translated: CASSYRAVGGKLFF.

The genes are TRBV18 and TRBJ1-1, with TRBD1 as a possible D gene (6 bases). Trimming took off 3 bases at V and 2 bases at J, with 10 bases between the two ends. This CDR3 is 14 amino acids long. Germline assignment: CDR1 KGHSH and CDR2 LQKENI. As DNA, the CDR3 is TGTGCCAGCTCACCGGGACAAATTAACACTGAAGCTTTCTTT. Translating it yields CASSPGQINTEAFF.

This clone appeared a single time. This rearrangement joins TRBV19 to TRBJ2-7; D is tentatively TRBD1 or TRBD2 (5 bases each). Trimming shortened V by 0 bases and J by 3 bases, and 12 bases separated the two germline ends. The germline gives CDR1 LNHDA, CDR2 SQIVND (reference sequence). CDR3 length: 15 residues. The chain's CDR3 is CASSIDFGANYEQYF. The CDR3, as DNA: TGTGCCAGTAGTATAGATTTCGGGGCAAACTACGAGCAGTACTTC.

The gene calls are TRBV29-1 and TRBJ2-1; 11 nucleotides agree with TRBD2. The V and J ends lost 7 bases and 7 bases, in that order; junction bases with no gene match: 3. This CDR3 is 12 amino acids long. Germline CDR1 reads SQVTM; CDR2 reads ANQGSEA. The CDR3: CSATSGVNEQFF. The CDR3 bases are TGCAGCGCGACTAGCGGGGTAAATGAGCAGTTCTTC.

The rearrangement uses TRBV5-4 and TRBJ2-5; 8 bases are a match to TRBD1. The CDR3 length is 14 residues. The ends lost 5 bases at V and 5 bases at J; junction bases unmatched: 8. Germline V gene sequence: CDR1 SGHNT, CDR2 YYREEE (reference sequence). CDR3 in amino acids: CASRRDRGEETQYF. The CDR3 DNA reads as TGTGCCAGCAGACGCGACAGGGGCGAGGAGACCCAGTACTTC. Together with reference TRBV5-4 and TRBJ2-5, the CDR3 gives the full variable domain: ETGVTQSPTHLIKTRGQQVTLRCSSQSGHNTVSWYQQALGQGPQFIFQYYREEENGRGNFPPRFSGLQFPNYSSELNVNALELDDSALYLCASRRDRGEETQYFGPGTRLLVL.

This chain connects TRBV10-3 to TRBJ1-1; 7 positions agree with TRBD1. The CDR3 loop spans 14 amino acids. With V trimmed by 6 bases and J by 3 bases, 7 bases remained unmatched. In germline, CDR1 is ENHRY, CDR2 SYGVKD. DNA for the CDR3: TGTGCCATCAGGTTGACAGGGACGGACACTGAAGCTTTCTTT. Translating it yields CAIRLTGTDTEAFF.

The CDR3 DNA sequence: TGTGCCAGCAGCGTAGATTGGCTAGCGGGAGCCGATGCAGATACGCAGTATTTT. This sequence encodes CASSVDWLAGADADTQYF. This chain joins TRBV9 and TRBJ2-3; TRBD2 matches 10 bases. The junction had 11 bases not matched to a gene; V was cut back by 0 bases and J by 4 bases. Germline V gene lookup returns CDR1 SGDLS and CDR2 YYNGEE. This CDR3 has 18 residues.

The V call is TRBV10-1, the J call TRBJ2-1; no definite D call. The V gene's germline CDR1 is WNHNN and CDR2 SYGVQD (reference sequence). This CDR3 comprises 11 residues. Trimming took 9 bases from V and 8 from J, leaving 11 bases between them. The CDR3 nucleotides read TGCGCCAGTTCTGGGGTCGATGAGCAGTTCTTC. This translates into CASSGVDEQFF.

This clone has a single count. The CDR3 bases are TGTGCCAGCAGTACCGCGACAGAGCAGTTCTTC. Its translation: CASSTATEQFF. The rearrangement uses TRBV6-6 and TRBJ2-1; D gene ambiguous. CDR1 is MNHNY and CDR2 is SVGAGI in the germline V gene (reference sequence). The CDR3 runs to 11 residues. V lost 5 bases and J lost 10, with 9 bases in between.

J is TRBJ2-1 and V is TRBV6-6; D is undetermined. The CDR3 has 12 amino acids. V lost 4 bases to trimming and J lost 5 bases, with 6 bases between them. Germline CDR1 MNHNY, CDR2 SVGAGI (reference sequence). The CDR3 spells CASSSQDNEQFF. The CDR3 region has the DNA TGTGCCAGCAGTTCCCAAGACAATGAGCAGTTCTTC.

The chain links TRBV7-3 to TRBJ2-1, with D uncertain. The CDR3 has 14 amino acids. Germline-derived CDR1 and CDR2 are SGHTA and FQGTGA. V dropped 5 bases and J dropped 8 bases, with 16 bases sitting between them. For the CDR3, the DNA is TGTGCCAGCAGCCCCCACTATAGCCCGGATGAGCAGTTCTTC. The encoded protein is CASSPHYSPDEQFF.

The genes are TRBV7-3 and TRBJ2-1; 10 bases line up with TRBD2. Germline values: CDR1 SGHTA, CDR2 FQGTGA. V was pared by 4 bases and J by 4 bases, with 4 bases of the junction left unmatched. This CDR3 region has 15 residues. CDR3 residues: CASSSLAGAYNEQFF. In nucleotides, the CDR3 is TGTGCCAGCAGCTCTCTAGCGGGAGCTTACAATGAGCAGTTCTTC. Full variable domain (remainder filled in from reference TRBV7-3 and TRBJ2-1): GAGVSQTPSNKVTEKGKYVELRCDPISGHTALYWYRQSLGQGPEFLIYFQGTGAADDSGLPNDRFFAVRPEGSVSTLKIQRTERGDSAVYLCASSSLAGAYNEQFFGPGTRLTVL.